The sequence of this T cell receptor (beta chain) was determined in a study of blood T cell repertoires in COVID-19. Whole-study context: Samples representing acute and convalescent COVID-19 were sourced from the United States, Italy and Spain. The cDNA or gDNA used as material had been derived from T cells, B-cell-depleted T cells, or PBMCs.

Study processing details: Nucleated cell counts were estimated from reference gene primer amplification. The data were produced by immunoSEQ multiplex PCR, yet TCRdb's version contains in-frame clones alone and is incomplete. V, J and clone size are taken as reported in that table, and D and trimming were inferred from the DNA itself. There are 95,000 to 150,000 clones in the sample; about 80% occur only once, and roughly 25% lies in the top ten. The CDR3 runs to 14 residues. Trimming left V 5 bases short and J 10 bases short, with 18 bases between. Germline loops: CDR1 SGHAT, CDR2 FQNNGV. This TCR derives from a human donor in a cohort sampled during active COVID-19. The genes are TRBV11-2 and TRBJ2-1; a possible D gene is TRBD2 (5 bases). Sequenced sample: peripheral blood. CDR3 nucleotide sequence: TGTGCCAGCAGCGTGGGTCCACTAGTCCAAGAGCAGTTCTTC. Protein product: CASSVGPLVQEQFF. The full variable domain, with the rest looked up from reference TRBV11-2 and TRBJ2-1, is EAGVAQSPRYKIIEKRQSVAFWCNPISGHATLYWYQQILGQGPKLLIQFQNNGVVDDSQLPKDRFSAERLKGVDSTLKIQPAKLEDSAVYLCASSVGPLVQEQFFGPGTRLTVL.